This record looks at one TCR beta chain sequence and its context. There is no known antigen for this receptor. No much larger clone exists at a distance of one base, and base qualities are not known. The CDR3 covers 18 residues, taking in both the cysteine and the phenylalanine. Only CDR3 DNA remains: 54 bases, in frame from the first base. The germline V gene provides CDR1 MDHEN and CDR2 SYDVKM. The germline V end is reduced by 2 bases and the J end by 7 bases; junction bases left unmatched: 9. Each collaborating institution followed its own protocols to collect whole blood in K2EDTA tubes. For TCRbeta analysis, collaborators shipped samples as frozen whole blood, isolated PBMCs, or DNA extracted from either of those sample types. The sample belongs to a study of blood T cell repertoires in COVID-19 (dated by TCRdb to the early 2020s). A note on the overall study: Samples from collaborators originated in the United States, Italy and Spain and spanned both the acute and convalescent phases of COVID-19. Subjects who had been exposed to COVID-19, were actively infected with it, or had recovered from it provided the deeply sampled blood TCRbeta repertoires that made up the dataset. The samples were drawn from the first 160 participants of the ongoing ImmuneRACE study and from 950 to 1,500 subjects provided by 6 global collaborators. Where available, HLA class I and class II types were obtained from metadata supplied by the sample provider rather than from assay-based typing. The prospective study material was composed of cDNA or gDNA derived from T cells, B-cell-depleted T cells, or PBMCs. The repertoires were released in a freely available public database meant as a resource for research on the immune response to SARS-CoV-2. A de-identified subject ID, COVID-19 status, age in years and sex were almost always included in the sample metadata.

General findings and caveats noted by the study authors: How much clinical and demographic metadata was included differed by source and by participant, and the metadata was provided uncurated.

TCRbeta CDR3 regions were amplified from genomic DNA by means of the immunoSEQ Assay, a bias-controlled multiplex PCR. The authors' pipeline ran thus. The number of nucleated cells in each sample was estimated from the amplification of reference gene primers within the assay. To quantify the absolute abundance of each unique TCRbeta CDR3 rearrangement, sequence reads were collapsed and filtered. Productive Simpson clonality was computed per sample as the square root of Simpson's diversity index over productive rearrangements. TCRdb retrieved this table from immuneACCESS and kept in-frame rearrangements only. Not all clones are present; in checked studies, unresolved V genes account for under half, and no reason is known for the remainder. V, J and clone size are taken as reported in that table, and D and trimming were inferred from the DNA itself. Recorded for this sample are approximately 97,000 clones; under 85% of them occurred a single time. Of the sample, 12% falls within the top ten clones.

This TCR was recovered from a human donor in a cohort sampled during active COVID-19. Sequencing input: peripheral blood. This chain joins TRBV28 to TRBJ2-2; 14 bases in the junction line up with TRBD2. The nucleotides are TGTGCCAGCAGTTTAGCCGGGACTAGCGGGGGAACGGGCGGGGAGCTGTTTTTT. It codes for CASSLAGTSGGTGGELFF.